These T cell receptor beta chains were read from a single sample in a study of response to subunit inactivated influenza vaccine. MiXCR, run by TCRdb on the RT-PCR reads, gives a single entry per CDR3 protein. The top ten clones hold roughly a tenth of a sample with around 750,000 distinct CDR3 sequences, about 20% of them seen once. The sequencing used PBMCs from blood, collected more than 4 days after vaccination. The receptors stem from a man between 45 and 60 years old who received an inactivated influenza vaccine. CDR3s include the opening cysteine and the closing phenylalanine or tryptophan. Expanded clones get a size class; other rows say once, few or many, or leave the size out.

size | J | V | CDR3
few | TRBJ1-6 | TRBV7-2 | CASSLVSRGNSPLHF
. | TRBJ2-2 | TRBV5-4 | CASQSGTGELFF
few | TRBJ1-6 | TRBV5-1 | CASSEINSPLHF
. | TRBJ2-1 | TRBV12-3/TRBV12-4 | CATRSSTGRVPNEQFF
. | TRBJ1-2 | TRBV6-2/TRBV6-3 | CASSFPQSNYGYTF
few | TRBJ2-5 | TRBV7-2 | CASSFSPGIGETQYF
few | TRBJ2-1 | TRBV7-8 | CASSLGPSSGSSYNEQFF
many | TRBJ2-1 | TRBV29-1 | CSVARWDLGNEQFF
few | TRBJ2-3 | TRBV4-2 | CASSPGTSGGINTDTQYF
. | TRBJ2-3 | TRBV28 | CASSLQGGPDTQYF
once | TRBJ2-3 | TRBV3-1 | CASSQWGRSVTDTQYF
. | TRBJ1-3 | TRBV6-1 | CASSRYDRAGNTIYF
few | TRBJ1-1 | TRBV7-9 | CASSLGRQVKNTEAFF
few | TRBJ2-2 | TRBV12-3/TRBV12-4 | CASSFGSLNTGELFF
. | TRBJ2-1 | TRBV6-5 | CASSTLMGEQFF
many | TRBJ1-2 | TRBV10-3 | CAISGTGRGYTF
few | TRBJ2-1 | TRBV27 | CASSLTGGPSNEQFF